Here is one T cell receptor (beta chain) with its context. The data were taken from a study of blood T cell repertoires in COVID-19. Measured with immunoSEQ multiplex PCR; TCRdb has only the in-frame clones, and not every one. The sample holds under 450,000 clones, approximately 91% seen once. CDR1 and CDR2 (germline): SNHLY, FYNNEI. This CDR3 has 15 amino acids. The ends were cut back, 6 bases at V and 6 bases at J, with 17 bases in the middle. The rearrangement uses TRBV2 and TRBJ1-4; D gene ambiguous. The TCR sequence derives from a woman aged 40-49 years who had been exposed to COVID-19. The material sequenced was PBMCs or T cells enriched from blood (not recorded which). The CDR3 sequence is CASSPFGVRDEKLFF. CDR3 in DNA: TGTGCCAGCAGCCCTTTTGGCGTGAGGGATGAAAAACTGTTTTTT.